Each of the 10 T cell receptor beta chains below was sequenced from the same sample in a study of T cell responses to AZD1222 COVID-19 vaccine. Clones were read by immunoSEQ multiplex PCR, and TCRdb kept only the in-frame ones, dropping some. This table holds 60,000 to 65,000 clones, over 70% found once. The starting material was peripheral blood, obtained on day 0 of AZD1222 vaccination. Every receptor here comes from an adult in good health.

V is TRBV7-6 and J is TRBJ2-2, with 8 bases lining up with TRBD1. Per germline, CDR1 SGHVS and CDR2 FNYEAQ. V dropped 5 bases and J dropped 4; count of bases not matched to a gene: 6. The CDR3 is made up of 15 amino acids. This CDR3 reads CASSTDRASTGELFF. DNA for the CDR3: TGTGCCAGCAGCACGGACAGGGCGAGCACCGGGGAGCTGTTTTTT.

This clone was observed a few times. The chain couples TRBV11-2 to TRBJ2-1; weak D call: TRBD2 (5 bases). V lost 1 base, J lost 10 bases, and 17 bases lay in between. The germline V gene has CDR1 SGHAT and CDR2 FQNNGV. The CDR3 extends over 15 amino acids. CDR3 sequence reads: CASSLVRDRRREQFF. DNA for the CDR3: TGTGCCAGCAGCTTAGTTCGGGATCGACGGCGGGAGCAGTTCTTC.

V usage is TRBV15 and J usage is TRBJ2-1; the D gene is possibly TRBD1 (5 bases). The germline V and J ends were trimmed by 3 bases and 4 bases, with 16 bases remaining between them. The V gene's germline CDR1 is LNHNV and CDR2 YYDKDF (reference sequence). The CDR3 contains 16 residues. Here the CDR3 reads CATSSLRQGSYNEQFF. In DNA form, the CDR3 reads TGTGCCACCAGCAGCCTCCGTCAGGGATCGTACAATGAGCAGTTCTTC.

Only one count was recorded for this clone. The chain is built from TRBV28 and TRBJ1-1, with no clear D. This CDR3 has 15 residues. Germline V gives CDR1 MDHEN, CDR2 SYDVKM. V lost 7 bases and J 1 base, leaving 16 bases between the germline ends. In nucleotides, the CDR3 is TGTGCCAGCAACCCGATGCAAGGGAGGAACACTGAAGCTTTCTTT. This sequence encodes CASNPMQGRNTEAFF.

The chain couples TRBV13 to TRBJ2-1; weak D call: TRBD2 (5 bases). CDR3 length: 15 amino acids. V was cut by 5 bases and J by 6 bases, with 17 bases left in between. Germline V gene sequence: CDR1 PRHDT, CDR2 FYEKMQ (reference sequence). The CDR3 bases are TGTGCCAGCAGCCCCGAGGGCACACAGATCAATGAGCAGTTCTTC. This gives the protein CASSPEGTQINEQFF.

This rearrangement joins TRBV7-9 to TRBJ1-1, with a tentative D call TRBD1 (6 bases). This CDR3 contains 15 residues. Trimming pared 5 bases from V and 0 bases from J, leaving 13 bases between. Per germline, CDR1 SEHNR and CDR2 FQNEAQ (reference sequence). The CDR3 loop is CASSPSGGLNTEAFF. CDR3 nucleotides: TGTGCCAGCAGCCCTAGCGGGGGCCTGAACACTGAAGCTTTCTTT.

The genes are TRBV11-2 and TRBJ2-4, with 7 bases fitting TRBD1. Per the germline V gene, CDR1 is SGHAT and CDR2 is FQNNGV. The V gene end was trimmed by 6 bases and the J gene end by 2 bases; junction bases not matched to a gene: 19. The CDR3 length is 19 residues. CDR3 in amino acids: CASRVTGPPGLSPKNIQYF. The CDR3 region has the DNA TGTGCCAGCAGGGTGACAGGGCCCCCCGGCCTCTCCCCCAAAAACATTCAGTACTTC.

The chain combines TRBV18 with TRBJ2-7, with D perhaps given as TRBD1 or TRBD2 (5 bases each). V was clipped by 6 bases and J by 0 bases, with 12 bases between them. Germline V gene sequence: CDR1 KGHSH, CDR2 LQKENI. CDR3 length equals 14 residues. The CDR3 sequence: CASSLGRTSYEQYF. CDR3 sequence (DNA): TGTGCCAGCTCCCTGGGACGGACCTCCTACGAGCAGTACTTC.

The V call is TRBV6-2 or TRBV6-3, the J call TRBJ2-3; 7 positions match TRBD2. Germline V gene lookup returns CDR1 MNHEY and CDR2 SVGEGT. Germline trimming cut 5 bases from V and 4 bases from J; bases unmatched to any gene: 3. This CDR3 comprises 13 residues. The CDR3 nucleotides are TGTGCCAGCAGTCGGACTAGACCAGATACGCAGTATTTT. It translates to CASSRTRPDTQYF.

The CDR3 bases are TGTGCCAGCAGCTTAGCGTCGGCTTTGCGGGATTCTGAAGCTTTCTTT. It yields the protein CASSLASALRDSEAFF. The rearrangement joins TRBV7-8 to TRBJ1-1; D ambiguous. Germline CDR1 SGHVS, CDR2 FQNEAQ. This CDR3 contains 16 residues. Deletions cut 0 bases from V and 6 bases from J, with 17 bases between.